This T cell receptor (beta chain) emerged from a study of blood T cell repertoires in COVID-19. The wider study: Sources were T cells, B-cell-depleted T cells, or PBMCs; the material itself was cDNA or gDNA.

Participant age was about 18 to 100 years, and participants resided in about 25 US areas. Symptom resolution, clearance, or two negative PCRs marked donors in Cohort 3 as recovered. Clones were sequenced by immunoSEQ multiplex PCR, and TCRdb holds only the in-frame ones, with some missing. The table has around 200,000 clones, around 89% seen once; the top ten hold 2.5% to 3%. V lost 2 bases to trimming and J lost 4 bases, with 5 bases between them. Germline V gene lookup returns CDR1 SNHLY and CDR2 FYNNEI. This CDR3 comprises 12 residues. The chain is built from TRBV2 and TRBJ1-1, with TRBD1 as a possible D gene (5 bases). The specimen sequenced was PBMCs or T cells enriched from blood (not recorded which). This sequence originates from a woman aged 30 to 39 who had recovered from COVID-19. CDR3 amino acids: CASSEQGTEAFF. The DNA for the CDR3 is TGTGCCAGCAGTGAACAGGGCACTGAAGCTTTCTTT.